A single sample is the source of the 5 T cell receptor beta chains below, sequenced in a study of shared clonotypes between healthy human individuals. TCRdb's table, derived via immunoSEQ multiplex PCR, lists solely in-frame clones and lacks some. The data contain around 1.6 million clones, around 98% of them singletons. Sequencing was done on a sample of naive CD4+ T cells sorted from blood. Subset meaning: CD45RA+ positively selected. The receptors were sampled from a man aged 30 to 39 in good health.

The chain links TRBV5-6 to TRBJ2-4; D is unclear. V dropped 2 bases and J dropped 0 bases, with 6 bases sitting between them. The germline V gene encodes CDR1 SGHDT and CDR2 YYEEEE. CDR3 length: 14 residues. The CDR3: CASSLWVAKNIQYF. For the CDR3, the DNA is TGTGCCAGCAGCTTATGGGTAGCCAAAAACATTCAGTACTTC.

V is TRBV20-1 and J is TRBJ1-4; D remains unclear. CDR1 is DFQATT and CDR2 is SNEGSKA in the germline V gene (reference sequence). Trimming pared 2 bases from V and 7 bases from J, leaving 5 bases between. CDR3 size: 11 residues. The CDR3 bases are TGCAGTGCTAGAATCCCTGAAAAACTGTTTTTT. This encodes CSARIPEKLFF.

The V call is TRBV28, the J call TRBJ2-4; TRBD1 is a possible D gene (5 bases). Germline assignment: CDR1 MDHEN and CDR2 SYDVKM. V was cut by 3 bases and J by 0 bases, with 12 bases left in between. This CDR3 spans 16 amino acids. The CDR3 nucleotides read TGTGCCAGCAGTTTTTCGGACACGCTAGCCAAAAACATTCAGTACTTC. This translates into CASSFSDTLAKNIQYF. The whole variable domain, remainder taken from reference TRBV28 and TRBJ2-4, is DVKVTQSSRYLVKRTGEKVFLECVQDMDHENMFWYRQDPGLGLRLIYFSYDVKMKEKGDIPEGYSVSREKKERFSLILESASTNQTSMYLCASSFSDTLAKNIQYFGAGTRLSVL.

A note on this clone: An end of the junction differs from the germline gene, which may be a read error. The rearrangement uses TRBV7-7 and TRBJ2-7, with D possibly matching TRBD2 (5 bases). Germline lookup yields CDR1 SSHAT and CDR2 FNYEAQ (reference sequence). The CDR3 is 13 amino acids. CDR3 loop: CASSPPGSYEQYF. CDR3 coding DNA: TGTGCTAGCAGCCCACCGGGGAGCTACGAGCAGTACTTC.

This clone was recorded only once. The chain employs TRBV6-1 and TRBJ2-7; 9 positions agree with TRBD2. This CDR3 spans 15 amino acids. Trimming cost V 4 bases and J 7 bases; bases outside gene matches: 11. Germline V gene sequence: CDR1 MNHNS, CDR2 SASEGT. The CDR3 DNA reads as TGTGCCAGCAGTGGTTACTTGCGGGAGGGCTGGGAGCAGTACTTC. This gives the protein CASSGYLREGWEQYF.